These 9 T cell receptor beta chains share one sample of origin, sequenced in a study of T cell responses to AZD1222 COVID-19 vaccine. Data came from immunoSEQ multiplex PCR; TCRdb stores just in-frame clones and leaves some out. The sample records around 150,000 clones, 80% to 95% being singletons. The starting material was peripheral blood, obtained on day 0 of AZD1222 vaccination. The receptor set was obtained from an adult in good health.

The rearrangement uses TRBV30 and TRBJ2-7; possible D gene TRBD2, 5 bases. CDR3 length: 15 residues. Germline CDR1 and CDR2: GTSNPN and SVGIG (reference sequence). Trimming stripped 2 bases from V and 5 bases from J, with 19 bases between. CDR3 in amino acids: CAWSSFPPGSDEQYF. The CDR3, as DNA: TGTGCCTGGAGTAGCTTCCCCCCGGGATCCGACGAGCAGTACTTC.

The V and J genes are TRBV4-3 and TRBJ2-1; TRBD2 might be the D (6 bases). Germline assignment: CDR1 LGHNA and CDR2 YSLEER. The V end was cut by 4 bases, the J end by 8 bases, with 15 bases between. This CDR3 is 14 amino acids long. CDR3 loop: CASSPQTSSDEQFF. The CDR3, as DNA: TGCGCCAGCAGCCCCCAGACTAGTAGCGATGAGCAGTTCTTC.

V usage is TRBV19 and J usage is TRBJ2-1; D is unresolved. The CDR3 length is 13 residues. The germline V gene has CDR1 LNHDA and CDR2 SQIVND (reference sequence). V gave up 0 bases and J gave up 9 bases, with 9 bases separating them. CDR3 region: CASSIDLRSEQFF. In nucleotides, the CDR3 is TGTGCCAGTAGTATAGATCTACGGAGTGAGCAGTTCTTC.

The J gene is TRBJ1-5, the V gene TRBV15; unclear D gene. Per the germline V gene, CDR1 is LNHNV and CDR2 is YYDKDF (reference sequence). V shed 1 base and J shed 7 bases, with 14 bases lying between them. There are 15 residues in the CDR3. The CDR3 bases are TGTGCCACCAGCAGAGGTGGAGGTTCGGGACAGCCCCAGCATTTT. Protein: CATSRGGGSGQPQHF.

This clone showed up just once. The CDR3 coding sequence is TGTGCCAGCAGCTTTAGACAGGGTTATAGCAATCAGCCCCAGCATTTT. Its translation is CASSFRQGYSNQPQHF. V is TRBV5-6 and J is TRBJ1-5, with TRBD1 matching over 7 bases. The CDR3 extends over 16 amino acids. V was pared by 2 bases and J by 0 bases, with 5 bases of the junction left unmatched. The germline gives CDR1 SGHDT, CDR2 YYEEEE.

In its sample, this clone was seen a few times. The chain employs TRBV4-1 and TRBJ1-3, with D perhaps matching TRBD1 (6 bases). Germline CDR1 reads MGHRA; CDR2 reads YSYEKL. The CDR3 totals 17 residues. Deletions cut 0 bases from V and 4 bases from J, with 16 bases between. The CDR3 DNA is TGCGCCAGCAGCCAAGACTCAGGGGCTCAAGCCGGAAACACCATATATTTT. Amino acids: CASSQDSGAQAGNTIYF.

This chain links TRBV25-1 with TRBJ1-3; D uncertain. V was pared by 1 base and J by 2 bases, with 0 bases between. The length of the CDR3 is 12 residues. Per germline, CDR1 MGHDK and CDR2 SYGVNS. Here the CDR3 DNA reads TGTGCCAGCAGTGAATCTGGAAACACCATATATTTT. Amino acid sequence: CASSESGNTIYF.

This chain links TRBV7-2 with TRBJ1-2; weak D call: TRBD1 (5 bases). The CDR3 is 14 amino acids. Germline V gene lookup returns CDR1 SGHTA and CDR2 FQGNSA. V lost 4 bases, J lost 2 bases, and 11 bases lay in between. CDR3 coding DNA: TGTGCCAGCAGCTCTCGGGACCGAAACTATGGCTACACCTTC. Residues: CASSSRDRNYGYTF.

The V call is TRBV6-5, the J call TRBJ2-7; 10 nucleotides line up with TRBD2. This CDR3 is built from 15 residues. Unmatched junction bases numbered 4, after V lost 5 bases and J lost 0 bases. From germline, CDR1 is MNHEY and CDR2 SVGAGI. The CDR3 DNA is TGTGCCAGCAGTAATAGCGGGAGGAGCTCCTACGAGCAGTACTTC. This translates into CASSNSGRSSYEQYF.